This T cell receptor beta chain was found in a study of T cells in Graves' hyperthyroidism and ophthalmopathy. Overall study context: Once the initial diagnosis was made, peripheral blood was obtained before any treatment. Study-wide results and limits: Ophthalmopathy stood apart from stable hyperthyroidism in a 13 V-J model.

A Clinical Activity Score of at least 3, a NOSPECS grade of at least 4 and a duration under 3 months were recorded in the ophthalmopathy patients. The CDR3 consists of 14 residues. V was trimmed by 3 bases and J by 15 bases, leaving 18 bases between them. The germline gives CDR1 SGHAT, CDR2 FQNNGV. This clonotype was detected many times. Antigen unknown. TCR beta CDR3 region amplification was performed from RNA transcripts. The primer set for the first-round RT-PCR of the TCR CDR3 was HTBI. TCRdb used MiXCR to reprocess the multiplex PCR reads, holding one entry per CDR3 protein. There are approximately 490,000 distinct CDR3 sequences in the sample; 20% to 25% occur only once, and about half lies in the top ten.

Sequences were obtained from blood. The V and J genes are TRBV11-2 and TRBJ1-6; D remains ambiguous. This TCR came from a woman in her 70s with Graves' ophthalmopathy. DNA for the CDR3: TGTGCCAGCAGCTTGGATCACCTCGACCCCAACCTCCACTTT. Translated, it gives CASSLDHLDPNLHF.